This TCR beta chain is drawn from a study of T cells in Graves' hyperthyroidism and ophthalmopathy. Across the study: Pretreatment peripheral blood was obtained at initial diagnosis.

General study results and limits: The authors' 13 V-J model separated ophthalmopathy from stable hyperthyroidism. Blood also carried most thyroid clonotypes expanded above 0.001.

What was amplified from RNA transcripts were TCR beta CDR3 regions. The study used the HTBI primer set for a first-round RT-PCR of the TCR CDR3. TCRdb redid the calling of the multiplex PCR reads with MiXCR, one entry per CDR3 protein. The profile covers approximately 690,000 distinct CDR3 sequences, with roughly 15% appearing a single time and about 12% taken by the ten largest. An approximately 10 ml volume of fresh peripheral blood provided the PBMCs. The CDR3 length is 15 residues. CDR1 and CDR2 (germline): SGHDT, YYEEEE. Trimming shortened V by 2 bases and J by 5 bases, and 14 bases separated the two germline ends. In regard to this clonotype: Its specificity is unknown.

This TCR came from a woman between 50 and 59 years old with Graves' ophthalmopathy. This sequence joins TRBV5-6 and TRBJ1-5, with D possibly TRBD1 on 5 matching bases. Sequenced input: blood. In DNA form, the CDR3 reads TGTGCCAGCAGCTTTTTCGGGGGGGTCGATCAGCCCCAGCATTTT. It encodes CASSFFGGVDQPQHF.